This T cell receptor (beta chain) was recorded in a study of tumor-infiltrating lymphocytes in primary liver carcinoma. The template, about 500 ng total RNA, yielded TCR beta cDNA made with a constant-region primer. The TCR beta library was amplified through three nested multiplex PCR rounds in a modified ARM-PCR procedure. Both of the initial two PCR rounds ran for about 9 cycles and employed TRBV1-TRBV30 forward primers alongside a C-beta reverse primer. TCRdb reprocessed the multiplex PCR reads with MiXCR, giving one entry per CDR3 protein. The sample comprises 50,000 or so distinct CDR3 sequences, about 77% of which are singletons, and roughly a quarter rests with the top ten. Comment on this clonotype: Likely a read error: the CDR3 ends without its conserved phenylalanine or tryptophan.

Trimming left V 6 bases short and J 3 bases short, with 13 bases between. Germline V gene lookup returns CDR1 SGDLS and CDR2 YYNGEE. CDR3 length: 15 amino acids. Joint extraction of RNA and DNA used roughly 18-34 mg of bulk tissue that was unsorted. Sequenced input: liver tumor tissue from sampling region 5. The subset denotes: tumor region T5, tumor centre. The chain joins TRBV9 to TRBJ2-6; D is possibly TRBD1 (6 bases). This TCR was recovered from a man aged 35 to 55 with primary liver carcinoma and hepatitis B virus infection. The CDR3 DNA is TGTGCCAGCACCGGTGGGACACTTGGGGCCAACGTCCTGACTCTC. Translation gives CASTGGTLGANVLTL.